This TCR beta chain was sequenced in a study of response to subunit inactivated influenza vaccine. In this sample, this clonotype turned up a few times. Compared with germline, one end of the junction differs, possibly owing to a read error. The CDR3 totals 18 residues. In germline, CDR1 is SGHTA, CDR2 FQGNSA. TCRdb itself ran the RT-PCR reads through MiXCR, one entry per CDR3 protein. The table lists some 200,000 distinct CDR3 sequences, around 12% of them singletons, with 25% to 30% in the top ten. These data were also reused for a study on T cells expressing NK-cell markers. Per that study: Generation of TCR beta cDNA was performed by 5'RACE template switching incorporating UMIs.

The V gene is TRBV7-2, the J gene TRBJ1-5; tentative D call: TRBD1 (5 bases). Sample: CD8+ T cells sorted from PBMCs, taken 11 to 12 days after vaccination. The TCR was taken from a man aged 50-59 years who received an inactivated influenza vaccine. The DNA for the CDR3 is TGTGCCAGCAGTTTAGCGGGGGTCCAGGGACCTAGCAATCAGCCCCAGCATTTT. The encoded protein is CASSLAGVQGPSNQPQHF.